The 21 T cell receptor beta chains below were found in one sample sequenced in a study of T cells in localized non-small cell lung cancer. Using immunoSEQ multiplex PCR, the repertoire was profiled, and TCRdb retains in-frame clones only, with some absent. In the table there are tens of thousands of clones, about 78% of which are singletons. Material: peripheral blood, obtained before any cancer treatment. Source of these receptors: a male donor aged 60 or over with stage II squamous cell lung carcinoma.

This chain connects TRBV10-2 to TRBJ2-7; 8 positions agree with TRBD2. Losses at the gene ends were 0 bases for V and 3 bases for J; bases not matched to a gene: 10. The length of the CDR3 is 17 residues. The germline V gene encodes CDR1 WSHSY and CDR2 SAAADI. The DNA for the CDR3 is TGCGCCAGCAGTGAGTCGTGGGCTAGCGGGTCTTACTACGAGCAGTACTTC. Amino acids: CASSESWASGSYYEQYF.

The chain couples TRBV27 to TRBJ2-5; D is perhaps TRBD1 or TRBD2 (5 bases each). The J call may be mistaken, given a closer DNA end match to TRBJ2-7. CDR1 is MNHEY, CDR2 SMNVEV, per germline (reference sequence). This CDR3 is built from 14 residues. The CDR3 loop reads CASSFRDPTYEQYF. In DNA, the CDR3 is TGTGCCAGCAGTTTCCGGGACCCAACCTACGAGCAGTACTTC.

This chain links TRBV7-2 with TRBJ1-2; D gene uncertain. The CDR3 spans 12 residues. The V gene's germline CDR1 is SGHTA and CDR2 FQGNSA. V gave up 6 bases and J gave up 6 bases, with 11 bases separating them. CDR3 sequence: CASSLKQDGYTF. Written as DNA, the CDR3 is TGTGCCAGCAGTTTAAAGCAGGATGGCTACACCTTC.

This clone was recorded once. This chain joins TRBV2 and TRBJ1-2; unclear D gene. V gave up 7 bases and J gave up 6 bases, with 15 bases separating them. The CDR3 loop spans 13 amino acids. Germline V gene lookup returns CDR1 SNHLY and CDR2 FYNNEI. The CDR3 here is CASTPLATNGYTF. The CDR3 DNA reads as TGTGCCAGCACCCCCCTGGCCACGAATGGCTACACCTTC.

The gene calls are TRBV19 and TRBJ1-1; perhaps TRBD1 as D (5 bases). The CDR3 runs to 14 residues. Germline loops: CDR1 LNHDA, CDR2 SQIVND (reference sequence). Trimming pared 7 bases from V and 0 bases from J, leaving 12 bases between. This CDR3 is CASIPGPMNTEAFF. DNA of the CDR3: TGTGCCAGTATACCGGGACCAATGAACACTGAAGCTTTCTTT.

This chain joins TRBV21-1 and TRBJ2-3. TRBV21-1 is recorded as a pseudogene. This CDR3 comprises 20 residues. Written as DNA, the CDR3 is TGTGCCAGCAGCAAAGTTAAGGATACCGCCGGATCTATTCGCACAGATACGCAGTATTTT. Translated: CASSKVKDTAGSIRTDTQYF.

The CDR3 DNA sequence: TGTGCCAGCAGCTTACTGGCGGGGGGGCGAAGCGGGGAGCTGTTTTTT. Amino acids: CASSLLAGGRSGELFF. The gene calls are TRBV7-2 and TRBJ2-2, with TRBD2 matching 9 bases. The CDR3 totals 16 residues. From germline, CDR1 is SGHTA and CDR2 FQGNSA. Trimming took 2 bases from V and 7 from J; bases not matched to a gene: 8.

This rearrangement joins TRBV5-1 to TRBJ2-1; a weak D match, TRBD1 (7 bases). CDR1 is SGHRS, CDR2 YFSETQ, per germline. Trimming pared 0 bases from V and 7 bases from J, leaving 14 bases between. The CDR3 is 15 residues long. Written as DNA, the CDR3 is TGCGCCAGCAGCTTGGGACAGGGAGGTGTAAATGAGCAGTTCTTC. Amino acid sequence: CASSLGQGGVNEQFF.

The chain links TRBV19 to TRBJ2-1; 7 nucleotides agree with TRBD2. The V gene's germline CDR1 is LNHDA and CDR2 SQIVND (reference sequence). V gave up 6 bases and J gave up 7 bases; unmatched junction bases: 0. The CDR3 has 11 residues. CDR3 region: CASRGGNEQFF. DNA of the CDR3: TGTGCCAGTAGGGGGGGGAATGAGCAGTTCTTC.

The chain couples TRBV20-1 to TRBJ2-1; D is undetermined. Deletions cut 4 bases from V and 8 bases from J, with 6 bases between. This CDR3 comprises 10 residues. Germline-derived CDR1 and CDR2 are DFQATT and SNEGSKA (reference sequence). This CDR3 reads CSANGHEQFF. CDR3 coding DNA: TGCAGTGCTAACGGCCATGAGCAGTTCTTC.

The sample holds one count of this clone. This chain joins TRBV5-4 and TRBJ2-3; 9 nucleotides agree with TRBD2. The CDR3 sequence is 16 residues long. The ends lost 4 bases at V and 4 bases at J; junction bases unmatched: 10. Per the germline V gene, CDR1 is SGHNT and CDR2 is YYREEE (reference sequence). CDR3 sequence (DNA): TGTGCCAGCAGCCGAGGGACTAGCCGTGTCCCAGATACGCAGTATTTT. It yields the protein CASSRGTSRVPDTQYF.

The rearrangement joins TRBV7-9 to TRBJ1-5; a possible D gene is TRBD1 (6 bases). V lost 5 bases to trimming and J lost 4 bases, with 15 bases between them. The V gene's germline CDR1 is SEHNR and CDR2 FQNEAQ (reference sequence). The CDR3 runs to 15 residues. CDR3 region: CASSPQAGENQPQHF. The CDR3, as DNA: TGTGCCAGCAGCCCCCAGGCAGGGGAGAATCAGCCCCAGCATTTT.

V usage is TRBV27 and J usage is TRBJ2-7; possible D gene TRBD2, 5 bases. Germline V CDR1 and CDR2: MNHEY, SMNVEV (reference sequence). V gave up 6 bases and J gave up 2 bases, with 14 bases separating them. The CDR3 loop spans 14 amino acids. CDR3 sequence: CASSPGLTPYEQYF. In nucleotides, the CDR3 is TGTGCCAGCAGCCCAGGACTTACCCCCTACGAGCAGTACTTC.

This sequence joins TRBV2 and TRBJ1-1; D is undetermined. The germline V and J ends were trimmed by 8 bases and 4 bases, with 11 bases remaining between them. Germline lookup yields CDR1 SNHLY and CDR2 FYNNEI. CDR3 length equals 12 residues. This CDR3 reads CASFRVGTEAFF. The CDR3 nucleotides are TGTGCCAGCTTCCGGGTGGGCACTGAAGCTTTCTTT.

J is TRBJ1-1 and V is TRBV19; D remains unclear. The CDR3 extends over 14 amino acids. Germline CDR1 is LNHDA and CDR2 is SQIVND (reference sequence). The V end lost 10 bases, the J end lost 5 bases, and 20 bases lay between the germline ends. The CDR3 reads CATTETQSRTEAFF. DNA for the CDR3: TGTGCCACAACGGAAACCCAGAGTCGGACTGAAGCTTTCTTT.

CDR3 DNA sequence: TGCAGCCCGAAGCACAGGAGCTCCTACGAGCAGTACTTC. Protein: CSPKHRSSYEQYF. The chain is built from TRBV29-1 and TRBJ2-7; TRBD1 is a possible D gene (5 bases). This CDR3 spans 13 amino acids. CDR1 SQVTM and CDR2 ANQGSEA come from the germline V gene. Trimming cost V 8 bases and J 0 bases, with 14 bases left between them.

The rearrangement uses TRBV4-1 and TRBJ2-7; D assignment may be TRBD1 or TRBD2 (5 bases each). V was cut by 0 bases and J by 5 bases, with 11 bases left in between. This CDR3 has 14 residues. Germline CDR1 reads MGHRA; CDR2 reads YSYEKL. Here the CDR3 DNA reads TGCGCCAGCAGCCAAGACTGGGGACCCGACGAGCAGTACTTC. Protein: CASSQDWGPDEQYF.

This clone has more than one count but fewer than ten. This chain joins TRBV30 and TRBJ2-1; no reliable D call. The CDR3 has 14 residues. V was clipped by 4 bases and J by 0 bases, with 10 bases between them. Germline-derived CDR1 and CDR2 are GTSNPN and SVGIG (reference sequence). This chain's CDR3 is CAWNKAFSYNEQFF. For the CDR3, the DNA is TGTGCCTGGAACAAGGCATTCTCCTACAATGAGCAGTTCTTC.

Comments on this clone: Relative to the germline gene, one junction end is altered; a read error may explain this. This sequence joins TRBV6-1 and TRBJ2-2; 8 nucleotides line up with TRBD1. The germline gives CDR1 MNHNS, CDR2 SASEGT. The CDR3 is made up of 16 amino acids. This chain's CDR3 is CATSARGTGKTGELFF. CDR3 nucleotide sequence: TGTGCCACCAGTGCCCGAGGGACAGGAAAGACCGGGGAGCTGTTTTTT.

This clone has only one observation. This chain joins TRBV5-3 and TRBJ2-7, with TRBD1 matching 10 bases. TRBV5-3 is an ORF, and what it does is uncertain. The CDR3 length is 14 residues. V trimming: 8 bases; J trimming: 5 bases; junction bases outside the gene matches: 10. This chain's CDR3 is CASRSGTGDNEQYF. CDR3 bases: TGTGCCAGCAGGTCCGGGACAGGGGACAACGAGCAGTACTTC.

This sequence joins TRBV5-1 and TRBJ2-1, with D perhaps matching TRBD2 (6 bases). CDR3 length: 17 amino acids. The V gene's germline CDR1 is SGHRS and CDR2 YFSETQ. Trimming took 0 bases from V and 0 from J, leaving 13 bases between them. CDR3 residues: CASSLAVAAGSYNEQFF. DNA for the CDR3: TGCGCCAGCAGCTTGGCAGTAGCGGCCGGCTCCTACAATGAGCAGTTCTTC.